The rows below give T cell receptor beta chains drawn from one sample of a study of human T cells and chemical hapten exposure. Via MiXCR, TCRdb re-called the RACE reads, giving one row per CDR3 protein. In the table there are tens of thousands of distinct CDR3 sequences, approximately 10% of which are singletons. Source: whole blood, taken in connection with sensitization to the hapten diphenylcyclopropenone (DPC). The receptors here all came from a woman in her twenties or thirties with alopecia areata. Some clones in this sample may be carry-over from other donors' samples. Both conserved end residues are part of each CDR3. The order of the fields is V gene, CDR3 protein.

TRBV20-1,CSAGTSGSSGQETQYF
TRBV7-6,CASSLSVRLNEAFF
TRBV4-3,CASSQDVAYEQYF
TRBV3-1,CASGGITDTQYF
TRBV28,CASSDNRVQPQHF
TRBV12-3/TRBV12-4,CASKQGRRNQPQHF
TRBV7-2,CASNSAGGNQPQHF
TRBV27,CASSLGQINTEAFF
TRBV10-1,CASSEGSTNTEAFF
TRBV12-3/TRBV12-4,CASSPLSGLTEAFF
TRBV29-1,CSVFGQETQYF
TRBV5-6,CASSWLSGASSYNEQFF
TRBV12-3/TRBV12-4,CASSFGRRNQPQHF
TRBV28,CASGYQPQHF
TRBV2,CASSGPGGGTGELFF
TRBV5-8,CASSPRDRAVEAFF
TRBV28,CASSSASTPKDRYGYTF
TRBV9,CASSANKTGSSGNTIYF
TRBV20-1,CSARERGPGFPYNSPLHF
TRBV6-5,CATGTGLSSGANVLTF
TRBV5-8,CASSLRTGSSEAFF
TRBV5-1,CASSFALNYEQYF
TRBV12-3/TRBV12-4,CASSLRSGNTIYF
TRBV12-3/TRBV12-4,CASSLIAGDPDTQYF
TRBV2,CASSPSAEETQYF
TRBV12-3/TRBV12-4,CASSYTEAFF
TRBV6-5,CASARSGTGAYEQYF
TRBV5-1,CASSWGGQNEQYF
TRBV9,CACGNVNSNQPQHF
TRBV6-4,CASSDSGGQGSDEQFF
TRBV20-1,CSARGRSSYNSPLHF
TRBV20-1,CSAATGHNQPQHF
TRBV28,CASSNGGNEKLFF
TRBV4-1,CASSQTRQRPTEAFF
TRBV12-3/TRBV12-4,CASSFYTGGPSGELFF
TRBV5-6,CASKTSGSEWNEQFF
TRBV28,CASSPLRVSGNTIYF
TRBV20-1,CSARYLDYGYTF
TRBV14,CASSQDRQWGYEQYF
TRBV30,CAWSTSNEQFF
TRBV20-1,CSARRDSSREKLFF
TRBV29-1,CSAWRPRSQPQHF
TRBV3-1,CASSQDSGANVLTF
TRBV20-1,CSAKRRSQETQYF
TRBV29-1,CSIGQGAYEQYF
TRBV7-2,CASSLDRGVQPQHF
TRBV6-5,CASSWTGGWGAFF
TRBV7-8,CASSEKQGRTDTQYF
TRBV10-2,CASRPDRGGYTF
TRBV29-1,CSVEGTTISEQYF
TRBV6-6,CASSYLRTGSTGELFF
TRBV3-1,CASSQEPGRGSEQYF
TRBV20-1,CSAREGERGRGVLRSYNEQFF
TRBV4-1,CASSQSRDIRYGYTF
TRBV5-1,CASSLGQPSYNSPLHF
TRBV5-1,CASSLKETQYF
TRBV10-2,CASSASGVSNQPQHF
TRBV19,CASREQGTDYGYTF